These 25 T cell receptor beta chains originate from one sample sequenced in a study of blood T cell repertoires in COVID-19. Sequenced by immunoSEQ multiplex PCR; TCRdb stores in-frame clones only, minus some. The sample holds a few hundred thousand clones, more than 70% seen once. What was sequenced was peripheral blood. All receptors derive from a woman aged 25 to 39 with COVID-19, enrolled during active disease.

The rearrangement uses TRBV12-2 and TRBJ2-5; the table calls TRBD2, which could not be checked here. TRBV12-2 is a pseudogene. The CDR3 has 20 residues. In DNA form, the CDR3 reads TGTGCAAGTCGCTTAGCCCCGAGGCTACTAGCGGGAGGGTACCAAGAGACCCAGTACTTC. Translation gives CASRLAPRLLAGGYQETQYF.

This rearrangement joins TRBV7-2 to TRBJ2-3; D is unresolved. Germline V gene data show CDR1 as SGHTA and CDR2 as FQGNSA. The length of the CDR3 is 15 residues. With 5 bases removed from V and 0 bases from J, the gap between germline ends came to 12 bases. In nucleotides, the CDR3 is TGTGCCAGCAGCCCCCAAGCGTCCAGCACAGATACGCAGTATTTT. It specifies CASSPQASSTDTQYF. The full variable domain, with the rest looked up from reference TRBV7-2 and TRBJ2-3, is GAGVSQSPSNKVTEKGKDVELRCDPISGHTALYWYRQSLGQGLEFLIYFQGNSAPDKSGLPSDRFSAERTGGSVSTLTIQRTQQEDSAVYLCASSPQASSTDTQYFGPGTRLTVL.

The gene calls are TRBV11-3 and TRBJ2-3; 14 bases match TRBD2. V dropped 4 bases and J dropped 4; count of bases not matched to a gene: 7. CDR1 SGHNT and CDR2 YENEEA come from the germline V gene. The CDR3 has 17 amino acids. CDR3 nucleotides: TGTGCCAGCAGCTCGGGACTAGCGGGAGATGTGGCAGATACGCAGTATTTT. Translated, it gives CASSSGLAGDVADTQYF.

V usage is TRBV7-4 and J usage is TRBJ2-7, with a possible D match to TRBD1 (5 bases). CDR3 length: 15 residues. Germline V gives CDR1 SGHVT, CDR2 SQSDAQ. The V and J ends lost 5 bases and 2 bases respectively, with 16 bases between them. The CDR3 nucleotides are TGTGCCAGCAGCCCCAACCAAGGGGCTCCCTACGAGCAGTACGTC. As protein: CASSPNQGAPYEQYV.

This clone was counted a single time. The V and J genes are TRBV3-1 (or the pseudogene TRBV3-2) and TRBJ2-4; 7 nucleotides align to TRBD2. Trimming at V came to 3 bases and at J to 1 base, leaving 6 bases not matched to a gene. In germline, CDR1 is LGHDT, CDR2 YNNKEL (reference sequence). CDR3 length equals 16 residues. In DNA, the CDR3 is TGTGCCAGCAGCCAGGGTAGCGGGCAGGCCAAAAACATTCAGTACTTC. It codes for CASSQGSGQAKNIQYF.

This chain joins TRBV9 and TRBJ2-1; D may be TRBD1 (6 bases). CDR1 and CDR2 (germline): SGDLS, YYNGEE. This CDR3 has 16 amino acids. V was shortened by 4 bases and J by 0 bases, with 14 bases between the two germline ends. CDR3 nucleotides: TGTGCCAGCAGCCCAGGGGCCATGAGCTCCTACAATGAGCAGTTCTTC. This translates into CASSPGAMSSYNEQFF.

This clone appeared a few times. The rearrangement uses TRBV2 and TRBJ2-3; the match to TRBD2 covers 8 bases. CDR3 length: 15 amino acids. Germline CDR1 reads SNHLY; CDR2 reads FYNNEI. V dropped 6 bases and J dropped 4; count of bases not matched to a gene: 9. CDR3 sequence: CASRKARGGADTQYF. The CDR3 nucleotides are TGTGCCAGCAGAAAAGCCCGGGGGGGGGCAGATACGCAGTATTTT.

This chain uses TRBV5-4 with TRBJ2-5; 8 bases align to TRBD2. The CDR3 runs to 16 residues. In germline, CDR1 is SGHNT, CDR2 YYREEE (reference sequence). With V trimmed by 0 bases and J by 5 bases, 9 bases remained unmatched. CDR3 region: CASSLEGTSGWETQYF. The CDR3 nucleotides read TGTGCCAGCAGCTTGGAAGGGACTAGTGGCTGGGAGACCCAGTACTTC. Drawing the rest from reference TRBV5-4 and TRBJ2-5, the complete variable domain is ETGVTQSPTHLIKTRGQQVTLRCSSQSGHNTVSWYQQALGQGPQFIFQYYREEENGRGNFPPRFSGLQFPNYSSELNVNALELDDSALYLCASSLEGTSGWETQYFGPGTRLLVL.

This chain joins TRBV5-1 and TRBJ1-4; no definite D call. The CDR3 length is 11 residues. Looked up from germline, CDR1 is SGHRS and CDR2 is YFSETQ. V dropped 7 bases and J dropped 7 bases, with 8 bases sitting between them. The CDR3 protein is CASGSGEKLFF. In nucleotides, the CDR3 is TGCGCCAGCGGATCGGGTGAAAAACTGTTTTTT.

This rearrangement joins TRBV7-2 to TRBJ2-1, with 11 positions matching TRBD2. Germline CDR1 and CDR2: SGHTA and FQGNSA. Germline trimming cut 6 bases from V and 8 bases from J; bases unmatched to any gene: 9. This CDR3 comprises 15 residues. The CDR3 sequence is CASRLTSGSGYEQFF. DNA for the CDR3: TGTGCCAGCAGACTAACTAGCGGGAGTGGCTATGAGCAGTTCTTC.

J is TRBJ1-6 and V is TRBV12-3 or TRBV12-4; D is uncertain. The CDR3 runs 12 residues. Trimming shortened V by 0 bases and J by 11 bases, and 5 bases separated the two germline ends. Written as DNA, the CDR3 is TGTGCCAGCAGTTTAGCGGGCACACCCCTCCACTTT. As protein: CASSLAGTPLHF.

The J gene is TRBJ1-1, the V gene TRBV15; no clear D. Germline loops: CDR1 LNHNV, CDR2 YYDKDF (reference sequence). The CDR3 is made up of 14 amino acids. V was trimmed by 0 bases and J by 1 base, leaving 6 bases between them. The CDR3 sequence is CATSRDGGNTEAFF. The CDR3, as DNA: TGTGCCACCAGCAGAGATGGCGGGAACACTGAAGCTTTCTTT.

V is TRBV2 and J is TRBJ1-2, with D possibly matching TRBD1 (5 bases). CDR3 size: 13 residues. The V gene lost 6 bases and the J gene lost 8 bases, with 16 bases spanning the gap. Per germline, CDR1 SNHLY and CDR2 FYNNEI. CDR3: CASSGDSGAGYTF. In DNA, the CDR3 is TGTGCCAGCAGCGGGGACTCCGGAGCGGGCTACACCTTC.

CDR3 protein: CAWRGGNYNEQFF. The CDR3 nucleotides read TGTGCCTGGAGAGGCGGCAACTACAATGAGCAGTTCTTC. This chain joins TRBV30 and TRBJ2-1, with D unresolved. This CDR3 region has 13 residues. The germline CDR1 and CDR2 sequences are GTSNPN and SVGIG (reference sequence). Between the trimmed V and J ends, which lost 3 bases and 3 bases, there was a span of 9 bases.

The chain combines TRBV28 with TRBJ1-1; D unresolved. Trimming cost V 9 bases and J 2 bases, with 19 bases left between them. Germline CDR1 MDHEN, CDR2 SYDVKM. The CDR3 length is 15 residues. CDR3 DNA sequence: TGTGCCAGTACCCTGGGCCGACCTCGAAACACTGAAGCTTTCTTT. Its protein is CASTLGRPRNTEAFF. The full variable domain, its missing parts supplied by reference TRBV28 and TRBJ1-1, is DVKVTQSSRYLVKRTGEKVFLECVQDMDHENMFWYRQDPGLGLRLIYFSYDVKMKEKGDIPEGYSVSREKKERFSLILESASTNQTSMYLCASTLGRPRNTEAFFGQGTRLTVV.

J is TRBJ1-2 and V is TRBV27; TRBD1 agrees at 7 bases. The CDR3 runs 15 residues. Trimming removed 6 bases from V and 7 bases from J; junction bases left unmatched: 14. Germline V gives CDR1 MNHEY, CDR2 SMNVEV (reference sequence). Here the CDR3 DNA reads TGTGCCAGCAGCCTACTTTCCGGGACAGTTCTTGGCTACACCTTC. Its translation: CASSLLSGTVLGYTF.

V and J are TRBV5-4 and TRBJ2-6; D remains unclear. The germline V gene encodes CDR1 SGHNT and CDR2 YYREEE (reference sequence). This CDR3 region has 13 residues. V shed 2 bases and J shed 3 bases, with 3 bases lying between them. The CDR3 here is CASSFIGANVLTF. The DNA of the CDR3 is TGTGCCAGCAGCTTTATTGGGGCCAACGTCCTGACTTTC.

The CDR3 DNA follows: TGTGCCAGCAGCTTGGCAGGGGCGAACACTGAAGCTTTCTTT. Protein: CASSLAGANTEAFF. The J gene is TRBJ1-1, the V gene TRBV5-6; perhaps TRBD1 as D (6 bases). Trimming shortened V by 0 bases and J by 1 base, and 7 bases separated the two germline ends. The CDR3 spans 14 residues. Germline values: CDR1 SGHDT, CDR2 YYEEEE.

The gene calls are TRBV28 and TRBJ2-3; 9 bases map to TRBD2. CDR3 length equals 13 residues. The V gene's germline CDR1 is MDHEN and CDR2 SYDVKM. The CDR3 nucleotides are TGTGCTGGTGGCGGGGGGGCCATAGATACGCAGTATTTT. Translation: CAGGGGAIDTQYF.

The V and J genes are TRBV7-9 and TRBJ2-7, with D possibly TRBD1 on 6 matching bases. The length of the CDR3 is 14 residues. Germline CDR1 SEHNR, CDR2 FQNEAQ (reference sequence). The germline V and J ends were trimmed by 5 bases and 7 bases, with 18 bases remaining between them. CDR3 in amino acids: CASSNREMVWEQYV. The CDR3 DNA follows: TGTGCCAGCAGCAACAGGGAAATGGTGTGGGAGCAGTACGTC.

For the CDR3, the DNA is TGTGCCAGCAGCCTACAGGAGAGCAGCGGGGAGCTGTTTTTT. Its translation is CASSLQESSGELFF. The chain joins TRBV14 to TRBJ2-2; tentative D call: TRBD1 (5 bases). V lost 4 bases, J lost 7 bases, and 13 bases lay in between. The CDR3 has 14 residues. CDR1 and CDR2 from the germline V gene are SGHDN and FVKESK.

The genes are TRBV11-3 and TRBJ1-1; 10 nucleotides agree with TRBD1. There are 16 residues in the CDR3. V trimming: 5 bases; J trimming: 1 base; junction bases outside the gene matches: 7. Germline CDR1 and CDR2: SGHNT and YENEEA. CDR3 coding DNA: TGTGCCAGCAGCCCGGGACAGGGGTTGGGGAACACTGAAGCTTTCTTT. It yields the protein CASSPGQGLGNTEAFF. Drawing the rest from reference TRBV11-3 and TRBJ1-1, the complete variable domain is EAGVVQSPRYKIIEKKQPVAFWCNPISGHNTLYWYLQNLGQGPELLIRYENEEAVDDSQLPKDRFSAERLKGVDSTLKIQPAELGDSAVYLCASSPGQGLGNTEAFFGQGTRLTVV.

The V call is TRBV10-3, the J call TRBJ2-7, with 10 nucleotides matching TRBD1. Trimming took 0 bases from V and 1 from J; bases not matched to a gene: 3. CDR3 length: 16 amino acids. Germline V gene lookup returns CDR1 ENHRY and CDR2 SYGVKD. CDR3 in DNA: TGTGCCATCAGTGAGTCGGGGACAGGGGCGTCCTACGAGCAGTACTTC. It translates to CAISESGTGASYEQYF.

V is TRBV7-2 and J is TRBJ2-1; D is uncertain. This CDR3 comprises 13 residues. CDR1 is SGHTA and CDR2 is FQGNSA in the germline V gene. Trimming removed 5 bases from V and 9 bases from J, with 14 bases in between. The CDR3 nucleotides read TGTGCCAGCAGCCCCCAGGCCGTCTCTGAGCAGTTCTTC. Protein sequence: CASSPQAVSEQFF.

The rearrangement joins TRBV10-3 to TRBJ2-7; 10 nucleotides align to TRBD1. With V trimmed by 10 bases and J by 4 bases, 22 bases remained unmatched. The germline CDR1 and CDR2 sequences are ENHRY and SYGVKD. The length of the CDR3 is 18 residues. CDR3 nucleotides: TGTGCCACCGCGAGGGACAGGGGATCTCTCATCGGGCGTTACGAGCAGTACTTC. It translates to CATARDRGSLIGRYEQYF.